This entry concerns a single T cell receptor beta chain. Clones were sequenced by immunoSEQ multiplex PCR, and TCRdb holds only the in-frame ones, with some missing. The sample carries about 51,000 clones, about nine tenths recorded once. This record comes from a study of control samples from healthy donors and cancer patients. The sequence came from a man aged 50 or older with head and neck cancer. Material for sequencing was PBMCs.

The CDR3 DNA is TGTGCCAGCTCACAGGCAGGGAGCACCGGGGAGCTGTTTTTT. Translating it yields CASSQAGSTGELFF. This chain joins TRBV18 and TRBJ2-2; perhaps D is TRBD1 or TRBD2 (5 bases each). V dropped 4 bases and J dropped 4 bases, with 10 bases sitting between them. CDR3 length equals 14 residues. The germline gives CDR1 KGHSH, CDR2 LQKENI.